Each of the 10 T cell receptor beta chains below was sequenced from the same sample in a study of CXCR3-negative and CXCR3-positive naive CD8 T cells. Study-wide results and caveats: TRB CDR3s of CXCR3-positive naive cells were more hydrophobic than those of CXCR3-negative naive cells.

The TRB libraries of cDNA were built by UMI-labeled 5' RACE. TCRdb processed the 5' RACE reads again and assigns one entry to each CDR3 protein, with no DNA. Recorded for this sample: tens of thousands of distinct CDR3 sequences. Their recognized antigens are unknown. Material for sequencing was naive CXCR3+ CD8+ T cells from blood. As to subset: CD45RO-CCR7+CD27+CD95- naive CD8+ T cells expressing CXCR3 (TNR3+). These receptors all stem from a human donor in good health. Some clones in this sample may be carry-over from other donors' samples.

The chain joins TRBV20-1 to TRBJ1-2; TCRdb lists TRBD1, though no DNA is available to test this call. This CDR3 is built from 14 residues. CDR1 is DFQATT, CDR2 SNEGSKA, per germline (reference sequence). The CDR3 loop reads CSARDPGKPYGYTF.

This chain connects TRBV12-3 or TRBV12-4 to TRBJ2-7. The CDR3 runs to 14 residues. CDR3 amino acids: CASSNSAVTYEQYF.

V gene TRBV14 combines with J gene TRBJ2-3; TCRdb designates TRBD2, a call that cannot be tested without DNA. Germline V gene data show CDR1 as SGHDN and CDR2 as FVKESK. The CDR3 sequence is 18 residues long. This CDR3 reads CASSQELELAGGLDTQYF.

This chain connects TRBV9 to TRBJ1-4. Germline-derived CDR1 and CDR2 are SGDLS and YYNGEE. The CDR3 is made up of 15 amino acids. CDR3 residues: CASSVVASSNEKLFF. The full variable domain, rest sourced from reference TRBV9 and TRBJ1-4, is DSGVTQTPKHLITATGQRVTLRCSPRSGDLSVYWYQQSLDQGLQFLIQYYNGEERAKGNILERFSAQQFPDLHSELNLSSLELGDSALYFCASSVVASSNEKLFFGSGTQLSVL.

The V call is TRBV7-2, the J call TRBJ2-7; TCRdb calls TRBD2, which cannot be checked without DNA. The CDR3 has 16 amino acids. The germline V gene encodes CDR1 SGHTA and CDR2 FQGNSA. CDR3: CASSLGGLDTDYEQYF.

V and J are TRBV4-3 and TRBJ1-5; the D call from TCRdb, TRBD1, cannot be confirmed without DNA. CDR3 length: 15 residues. Germline V gene sequence: CDR1 LGHNA, CDR2 YSLEER. CDR3 amino acids: CASSQDGQPHQPQHF.

This sequence joins TRBV7-2 and TRBJ1-1; without DNA, the TCRdb call of TRBD1 cannot be checked. The length of the CDR3 is 15 residues. Per germline, CDR1 SGHTA and CDR2 FQGNSA. This CDR3 is CASSLAPGVNTEAFF.

The genes are TRBV7-9 and TRBJ2-6. Per the germline V gene, CDR1 is SEHNR and CDR2 is FQNEAQ (reference sequence). CDR3 length equals 19 residues. The CDR3 spells CASSLESDLTFSGANVLTF. Drawing the rest from reference TRBV7-9 and TRBJ2-6, the complete variable domain is DTGVSQNPRHKITKRGQNVTFRCDPISEHNRLYWYRQTLGQGPEFLTYFQNEAQLEKSRLLSDRFSAERPKGSFSTLEIQRTEQGDSAMYLCASSLESDLTFSGANVLTFGAGSRLTVL.

The rearrangement links TRBV20-1 to TRBJ1-1; TCRdb reports TRBD1, a call that lacks DNA to check it against. CDR3 length equals 13 residues. Germline CDR1 and CDR2: DFQATT and SNEGSKA (reference sequence). This chain's CDR3 is CSASTGLNTEAFF.

The chain recombines TRBV27 with TRBJ2-3. CDR1 and CDR2 (germline): MNHEY, SMNVEV (reference sequence). CDR3 length: 14 amino acids. The chain's CDR3 is CASSSRSSTDTQYF.